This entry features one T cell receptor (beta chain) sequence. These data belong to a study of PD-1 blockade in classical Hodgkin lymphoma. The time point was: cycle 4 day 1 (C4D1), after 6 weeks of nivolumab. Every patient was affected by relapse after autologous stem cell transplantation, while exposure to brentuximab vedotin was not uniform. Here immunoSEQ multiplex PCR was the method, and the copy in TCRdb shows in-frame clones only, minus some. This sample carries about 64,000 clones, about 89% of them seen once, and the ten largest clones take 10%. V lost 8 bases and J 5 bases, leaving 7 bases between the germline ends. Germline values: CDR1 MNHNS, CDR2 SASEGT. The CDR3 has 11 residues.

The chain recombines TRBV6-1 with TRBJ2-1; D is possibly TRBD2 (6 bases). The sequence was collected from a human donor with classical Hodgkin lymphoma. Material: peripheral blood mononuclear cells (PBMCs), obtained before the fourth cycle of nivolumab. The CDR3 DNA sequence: TGTGCCAGCGGGGGGAACAATGAGCAGTTCTTC. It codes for CASGGNNEQFF.